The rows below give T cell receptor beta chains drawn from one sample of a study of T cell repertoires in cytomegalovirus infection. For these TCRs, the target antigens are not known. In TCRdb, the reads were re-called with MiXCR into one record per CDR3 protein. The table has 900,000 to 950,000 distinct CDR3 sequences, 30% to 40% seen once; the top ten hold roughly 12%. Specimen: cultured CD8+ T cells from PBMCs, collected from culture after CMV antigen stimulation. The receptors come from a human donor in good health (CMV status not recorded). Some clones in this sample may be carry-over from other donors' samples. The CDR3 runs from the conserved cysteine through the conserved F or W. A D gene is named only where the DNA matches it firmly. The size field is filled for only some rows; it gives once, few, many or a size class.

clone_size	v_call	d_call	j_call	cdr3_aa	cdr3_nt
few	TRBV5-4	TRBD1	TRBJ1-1	CASFHGDSLNTEAFF	TGTGCCAGCTTTCATGGGGACAGTCTGAACACTGAAGCTTTCTTT
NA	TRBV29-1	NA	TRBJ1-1	CRVPGGGTEAFF	TGCAGAGTCCCGGGGGGAGGCACTGAAGCTTTCTTT
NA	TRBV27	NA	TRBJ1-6	CACKGGGASPLHF	TGTGCCTGCAAGGGGGGGGGAGCTTCACCCCTCCACTTT
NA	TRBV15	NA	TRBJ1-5	CATSRDRSLGQPQHF	TGTGCCACCAGCAGAGATCGGTCGCTAGGGCAGCCCCAGCATTTT
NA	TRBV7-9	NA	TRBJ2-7	CASSPGDLRVDPFYEQYF	TGTGCCAGCAGCCCCGGAGATCTCAGGGTTGATCCCTTTTACGAGCAGTACTTC
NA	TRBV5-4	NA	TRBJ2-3	CASSSMVKAGTDTQYF	TGTGCCAGCAGCTCGATGGTGAAGGCTGGCACAGATACGCAGTATTTT
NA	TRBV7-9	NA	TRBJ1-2	CASTSSLGYGYTF	TGTGCCAGCACCTCTTCTTTGGGATATGGCTACACCTTC
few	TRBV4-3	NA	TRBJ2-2	CASSQDSRVGVELFF	TGCGCCAGCAGCCAAGATTCCAGGGTGGGGGTTGAGCTGTTTTTT
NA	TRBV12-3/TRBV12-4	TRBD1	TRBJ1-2	CASSPGRDRANNYGYTF	TGTGCCAGCAGTCCTGGGAGGGACAGGGCGAATAACTATGGCTACACCTTC
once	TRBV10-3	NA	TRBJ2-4	CAISESVQGIKNIQYF	TGTGCCATCAGTGAGTCGGTGCAGGGGATAAAAAACATTCAGTACTTC
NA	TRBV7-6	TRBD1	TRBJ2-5	CASSPNDRAQETQYF	TGTGCCAGCAGCCCCAATGACAGGGCTCAAGAGACCCAGTACTTC
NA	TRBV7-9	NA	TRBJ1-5	CASSHPGHGGPTQPQHF	TGTGCCAGCAGCCACCCGGGTCACGGGGGGCCAACTCAGCCCCAGCATTTT
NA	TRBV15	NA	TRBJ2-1	CATSRGGADNEQFF	TGTGCCACCAGCAGAGGAGGAGCGGACAATGAGCAGTTCTTC
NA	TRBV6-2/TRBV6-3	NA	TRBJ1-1	CASSWPSGYTEAFF	TGCGCCAGCAGTTGGCCCTCAGGGTACACTGAAGCTTTCTTT
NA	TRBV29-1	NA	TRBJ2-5	CSGVSTGQETQYF	TGCAGCGGAGTTTCGACAGGCCAAGAGACCCAGTACTTC
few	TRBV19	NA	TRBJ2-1	CASSLGGFGNEQFF	TGTGCCAGTAGTCTCGGGGGCTTCGGCAATGAGCAGTTCTTC
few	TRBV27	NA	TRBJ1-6	CASSLRAGQHNSPLHF	TGTGCCAGCAGTTTGCGCGCAGGACAGCATAATTCACCCCTCCACTTT
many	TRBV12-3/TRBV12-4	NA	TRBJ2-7	CASRTTRGYEQYF	TGTGCCAGCAGAACGACCAGGGGCTACGAGCAGTACTTC
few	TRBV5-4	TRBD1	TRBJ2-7	CASSLAGTGEEQYF	TGTGCCAGCAGCTTGGCCGGGACAGGGGAAGAGCAGTACTTC
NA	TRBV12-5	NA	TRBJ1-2	CASGKQPTWGGYGYTF	TGTGCTAGTGGCAAGCAACCGACGTGGGGAGGCTATGGCTACACCTTC
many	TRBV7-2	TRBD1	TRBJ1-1	CASSLWGGTGTGGRHTEAFF	TGTGCCAGCAGCTTATGGGGAGGGACAGGCACCGGTGGCAGGCACACTGAAGCTTTCTTT
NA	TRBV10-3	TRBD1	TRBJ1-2	CAISDAGTGDGYTF	TGTGCCATCAGTGACGCCGGGACAGGGGATGGCTACACCTTC
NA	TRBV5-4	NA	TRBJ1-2	CASSLLGAGDTPGTF	TGTGCCAGCAGCTTGCTTGGGGCAGGGGACACCCCTGGCACCTTC
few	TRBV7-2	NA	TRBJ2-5	CASSLYRSRGEETQYF	TGTGCCAGCAGCTTATATAGGTCCAGGGGAGAAGAGACCCAGTACTTC
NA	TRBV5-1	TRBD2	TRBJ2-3	CASEESGGLIDTQYF	TGCGCCAGCGAGGAGAGCGGGGGGCTAATAGATACGCAGTATTTT
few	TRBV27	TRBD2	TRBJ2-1	CASGGSGGAHEQFF	TGTGCCAGCGGAGGAAGCGGGGGGGCACATGAGCAGTTCTTC
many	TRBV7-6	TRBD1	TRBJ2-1	CASSFRDRGVDEQFF	TGTGCCAGCAGCTTTAGGGACAGGGGTGTTGATGAGCAGTTCTTC
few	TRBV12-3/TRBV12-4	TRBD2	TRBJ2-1	CASSHVGGLGNEQFF	TGTGCCAGCAGTCACGTCGGGGGGTTAGGTAATGAGCAGTTCTTC
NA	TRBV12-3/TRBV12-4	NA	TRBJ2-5	CASSPTGTQGETQYF	TGTGCCAGCAGTCCCACCGGGACCCAAGGAGAGACCCAGTACTTC
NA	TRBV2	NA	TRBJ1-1	CASTEGQPREAFF	TGTGCCAGCACCGAAGGACAGCCCCGTGAAGCTTTCTTT
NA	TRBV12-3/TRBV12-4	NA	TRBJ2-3	CASSFFRGELTDTQYF	TGTGCCAGCAGTTTCTTCAGGGGAGAATTAACAGATACGCAGTATTTT
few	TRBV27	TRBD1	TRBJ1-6	CASKPGQGGFRSPLHF	TGTGCCAGCAAACCGGGACAGGGTGGATTTCGATCACCCCTCCACTTT
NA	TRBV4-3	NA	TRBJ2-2	CASSQDTGGELFF	TGCGCCAGCAGCCAAGATACGGGGGGGGAGCTGTTTTTT
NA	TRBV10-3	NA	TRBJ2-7	CAISVTGRAYEQYF	TGTGCCATCAGTGTGACAGGGAGGGCCTACGAGCAGTACTTC
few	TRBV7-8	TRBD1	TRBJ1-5	CASSASLSDRGNQPQHF	TGTGCCAGCAGCGCCAGCCTTTCGGACAGGGGGAATCAGCCCCAGCATTTT
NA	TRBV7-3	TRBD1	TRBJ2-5	CASSPQGVQETQYF	TGTGCCAGCAGCCCTCAGGGGGTTCAAGAGACCCAGTACTTC
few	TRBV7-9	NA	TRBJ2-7	CASTRTSLENGYEQYF	TGTGCCAGCACCCGGACAAGTTTAGAAAACGGGTACGAGCAGTACTTC
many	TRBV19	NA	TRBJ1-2	CASSIDWDNYGYTF	TGTGCCAGTAGTATAGATTGGGACAACTATGGCTACACCTTC
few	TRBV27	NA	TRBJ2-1	CASSLSRDNEQFF	TGTGCCAGCAGTTTATCGAGGGACAATGAGCAGTTCTTC
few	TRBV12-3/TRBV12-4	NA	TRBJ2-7	CASSLQGLSYEQYF	TGTGCCAGCAGTTTACAGGGTCTAAGCTACGAGCAGTACTTC
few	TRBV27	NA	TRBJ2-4	CASGFRGENIQYF	TGTGCCAGCGGGTTTCGGGGAGAAAACATTCAGTACTTC
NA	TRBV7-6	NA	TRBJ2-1	CASSSSRDGYNEQFF	TGTGCCAGCAGCTCGTCCCGGGACGGATACAATGAGCAGTTCTTC
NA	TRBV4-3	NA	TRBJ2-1	CASTAAPFRDYNEQFF	TGCGCCAGTACTGCGGCCCCATTCAGGGACTACAATGAGCAGTTCTTC
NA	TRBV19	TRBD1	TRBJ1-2	CASSISNRGAYTF	TGTGCCAGTAGTATATCGAACAGGGGAGCCTACACCTTC
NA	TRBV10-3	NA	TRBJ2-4	CAISEPARTVSIQYF	TGTGCCATCAGTGAGCCCGCAAGGACAGTCAGCATTCAGTACTTC
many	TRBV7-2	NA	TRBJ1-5	CASNDRGEGGNQPQHF	TGTGCCAGCAACGACCGGGGGGAGGGGGGCAATCAGCCCCAGCATTTT
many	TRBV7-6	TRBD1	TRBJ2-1	CASSLEQTGVTYNEQFF	TGTGCCAGCAGCTTAGAGCAGACAGGGGTTACCTACAATGAGCAGTTCTTC
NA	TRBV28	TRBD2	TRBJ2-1	CASGPLAGDDEQFF	TGTGCCAGCGGACCACTAGCGGGTGACGATGAGCAGTTCTTC
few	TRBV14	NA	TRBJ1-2	CASSQDIGRTSPYGYTF	TGTGCCAGCAGCCAAGATATCGGACGGACTTCGCCCTATGGCTACACCTTC
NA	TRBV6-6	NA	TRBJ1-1	CASTLGRAEAFF	TGTGCCAGCACTCTGGGGCGCGCTGAAGCTTTCTTT
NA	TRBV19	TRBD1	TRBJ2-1	CASSIAGPRQGFYNEQFF	TGTGCCAGTAGTATAGCCGGGCCCAGACAGGGGTTCTACAATGAGCAGTTCTTC
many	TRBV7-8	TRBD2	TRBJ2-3	CASSLEPASGGDTDTQYF	TGTGCCAGCAGCTTAGAACCCGCTAGCGGGGGGGACACAGATACGCAGTATTTT
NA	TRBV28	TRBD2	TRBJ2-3	CAGGHRGGETDTQYF	TGTGCCGGCGGCCATCGCGGGGGGGAAACAGATACGCAGTATTTT
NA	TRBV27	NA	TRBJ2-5	CASSPLTGAVETQYF	TGTGCCAGCAGTCCCCTAACGGGGGCTGTGGAGACCCAGTACTTC
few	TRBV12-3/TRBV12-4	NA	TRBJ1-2	CASSGWLFYGYTF	TGTGCCAGCAGTGGATGGTTATTCTATGGCTACACCTTC